This T cell receptor beta chain came from a study of cytomegalovirus exposure and HLA in healthy donors. Study at large: As released early, the data held around 80 million unique TCRs from HLA-typed donors.

13 Jbeta primers and 60 Vbeta primers were used for the PCR. Libraries were prepared by immunoSEQ multiplex PCR; TCRdb keeps only in-frame clonotypes and omits some of them. The sample includes about 83,000 clones, about 78% of them seen just once. Worth noting for this clone: Its target is unknown.

Overall study results and limits: Specific recognition of CMV antigens was confirmed in vitro for a few chains (all CMV-associated).

The donors were healthy bone marrow donors. Donors showed nominal health when sampled, although they likely had unrecorded immune exposures. Sequenced input: PBMCs. The TCR originated in a man younger than 35 in good health and CMV-seropositive.

In nucleotides, the CDR3 is TGTGCCAGCTCACCATATGCCGACAGGGAAATAGAGGGCTACACCTTC. This translates into CASSPYADREIEGYTF. The chain joins TRBV18 to TRBJ1-2, with 7 positions matching TRBD1. With 2 bases clipped from V and 8 bases from J, the junction kept 14 bases outside the gene matches. The CDR3 totals 16 residues. Germline CDR1 KGHSH, CDR2 LQKENI.